This record covers a single T cell receptor (beta chain). Its antigen has not been determined. Within one base of it there is no much larger clone, and no base qualities were kept. The data were taken from a study of blood T cells in healthy people across ages (dated by TCRdb to 2013 to 2016). Background on the whole study: Template switching captured roughly one uniquely barcoded TCR beta cDNA molecule per two T cells in model experiments. The study measured age-related changes in TCR beta repertoire diversity using deep sequencing normalized with unique cDNA molecular identifiers. Donors were grouped into four age groups: young (average 16 years), middle-aged (39), aged (approximately 67) and long-lived (approximately 81). Donors of different ages were randomly distributed across sequencing lanes to avoid experimental bias. Two additional independent replicas of 1 million unique cDNA reads from the same blood draw were analyzed for two donors (one aged 18 to 30 and one aged 80 or older).

Results and caveats for the whole study, not just this receptor: The percentage of naive T cells measured by flow cytometry correlated strongly with observed TCR beta diversity. Compared with the aged group, the long-lived group had more naive CD4+ T cells, fewer expanded clones and increased TCR diversity, suggesting age selection. The CMV infection status of donors was not known, potentially confounding age-related changes in expanded clonotypes. Estimates of total diversity based on one million sequenced T cells were regarded as lower bounds and as underestimates. As age increased, observed TCR beta diversity per million T cells dropped in a roughly linear way, and a significant reduction was already evident by age 40. Bulk unsorted PBMC profiling prevented conclusive comparison of naive and antigen-experienced compartments.

Systemically healthy Caucasian individuals from Russia, some 36 in total and aged roughly 6 to 100 years, were included as donors. Each donor gave about 9.7 milliliters of peripheral blood, drawn into EDTA-treated Vacutainer tubes. Ficoll-Paque density-gradient centrifugation was used to isolate PBMCs, with at least 7 million per sample. Total RNA was extracted from PBMCs with Trizol reagent, with at least 6 micrograms obtained per sample. For every donor, flow cytometry on a PBMC aliquot measured the percentage of naive CD45RAhigh/CD27high T cells. Preparation of the library involved 5' RACE. For sequencing, an Illumina HiSeq 2500 was employed. A second PCR of about 7 to 12 cycles was run with a J-beta primer mix and a sample-barcoded 5' primer. A unique molecular identifier was introduced onto each TCR beta cDNA molecule by a template-switch 5' adaptor carrying 12 random nucleotides. Each sample yielded at least 3 million CDR3-containing paired-end reads. All of the RNA was converted into first-strand cDNA using the Mint cDNA synthesis kit, with a TRBC-specific oligonucleotide serving as the primer. Following uracil-DNA glycosylase treatment, all cDNA underwent a first 18-cycle PCR with the universal primers M1SS and BC2_uni_R. The study's own analysis went as follows. Normalization of each sample was performed by random selection of 1 million high-quality reads, each carrying a distinct molecular identifier. Reads with shared molecular identifiers were discarded instead of being binned into consensus sequences. MiTCR, with a Q25 quality threshold and the strictest error-elimination algorithm, was used for CDR3 identification, clonotype clustering and error correction. A nonparametric unseen species model with Euler transformation was used to estimate a lower bound on total TCR beta diversity. TCRdb's own reprocessing of the public reads used fastp at Q25 and MiXCR and kept productive beta chains. Here each entry gathers all rows of one CDR3 protein and keeps the most common genes and DNA. The V and J calls shown here were made by TCRdb, not taken from the authors' results. For this sample there are 800,000 to 1,000,000 distinct CDR3 sequences; around 48% appear just once. Of the sample, over 10% falls within the top ten clones.

From its cysteine to its phenylalanine, the CDR3 spans 14 amino acids. The only DNA kept is the CDR3, 42 bases in frame from the first base. V is cut by 3 bases and J by 6 bases, and the space between the germline ends is 12 bases. Per the germline V gene, KGHSH is the CDR1 and LQKENI is the CDR2. The chain couples TRBV18 to TRBJ2-1; the D gene identity is not certain. The clonotype was recovered from a man aged 25-45 years in good health. Sequencing was performed on blood. The CDR3 corresponds to CASSPPEASNEQFF. The bases read TGTGCCAGCTCACCCCCAGAAGCTAGCAATGAGCAGTTCTTC.